This entry features one T cell receptor (beta chain) sequence. In its sample, this clone was seen once. The clone's antigen remains unknown. Nothing much larger sits one base from this clone, and base qualities are not available. This sample stems from a study of Ad26.COV2.S vaccination and SARS-CoV-2 variants (dated by TCRdb to the early 2020s). Background for the entire study: Vaccine-arm donors were drawn from COV1001, a multicentre, randomized, double-blind, placebo-controlled phase I-IIa trial of Ad26.COV2.S in healthy adults. Investigators remained blinded to trial group allocation during experiments and outcome assessment. Trial participants were randomized into five groups of five, in which low-dose or high-dose Ad26.COV2.S was given once or twice, or placebo was given on both occasions. Ad26.COV2.S was administered intramuscularly at 5 x 10^10 or 1 x 10^11 viral particles, either as a single shot or as two shots given 56 days apart. A total of approximately 30 samples were included in the TCR-sequenced set, comprising 19 Ad26.COV2.S vaccine recipients, 5 placebo recipients and 8 SARS-CoV-2 convalescent individuals. Sequencing of the TCRbeta repertoire served to evaluate the specificity and breadth of SARS-CoV-2-reactive T cell receptors following Ad26.COV2.S vaccination.

The germline V gene sets CDR1 to SGHDN and CDR2 to FVKESK. The CDR3, cysteine through phenylalanine, is 12 amino acids long. Solely the CDR3 DNA is kept, with 36 bases framed from the first base. V is cut by 5 bases and J by 5 bases, and the space between the germline ends is 9 bases. This specimen's treatment or condition label, per the study, means: 19 received Ad26.COV2.S at low or high dose, single or two shots; roughly five received placebo; per-sample allocation not given. Repertoires of vaccine and placebo recipients were sequenced from samples taken on day 63 after the first injection. Cohort 1b enrolled about two dozen adults aged 18-55 years at a single site in Boston, USA, between 29 July and 7 August 2020. Ad26.COV2.S was a replication-incompetent adenovirus type 26 vector that expressed a prefusion-stabilized SARS-CoV-2 spike protein derived from the original Wuhan strain. Overall study outcomes, separate from this receptor: Spike-specific TCR breadth was higher in Ad26.COV2.S recipients than in placebo recipients (P = 0.0014). The study was not powered for comparison of responses between vaccine doses or regimens. After vaccination, substantial breadth of spike-specific CD8+ and CD4+ T cell responses was reported. Vaccine and placebo recipients had comparable non-spike TCR breadth, which fits with the vaccine containing only spike. The authors noted that the TCR breadth and depth analyses may have underestimated total T cell responses.

The immunoSEQ Assay was the method used to sequence TCRbeta CDR3 regions. After extraction, genomic DNA underwent amplification by bias-controlled multiplex PCR, followed by high-throughput sequencing. Concerning the study's data processing: Collapsing and filtering of sequences were performed to quantify the absolute abundance of each unique TCRbeta CDR3 region. T cell fraction was estimated by normalizing TCRbeta template counts to usable DNA, with usable DNA measured through amplification of reference genes found in all nucleated cells. Repertoire TCRs were annotated as SARS-CoV-2-specific by exact matching of V gene, CDR3 amino acid sequence and J gene to a known reactive TCR set. The reference SARS-CoV-2 TCR set was derived from MIRA and filtered for enrichment in COVID-19-positive ImmuneCODE repertoires, a step that removed public or cross-reactive TCRs. Based on the MIRA antigens, annotated TCRs were further analysed at the level of specific ORF or position within ORF. Depth was the summed frequency of annotated unique rearrangements, while breadth was defined as annotated unique rearrangements over total unique productive rearrangements. Two-sided Wilcoxon rank-sum tests were applied when comparing TCR breadth between groups. TCRdb holds this immuneACCESS table with in-frame rearrangements only. Some clones are missing; in checked studies, unresolved V genes explain under half, and the rest has no known cause. That table supplies the V and J calls and clone size; D and trimming were determined from the DNA. This sample holds about 410,000 clones; 80% to 90% were observed only once. 3.5% of the sample is taken by the ten largest.

The chain links TRBV14 with TRBJ2-5; TRBD1 could be the D gene, as 5 bases match. The sample consisted of peripheral blood, taken in a trial of Ad26.COV2.S vaccine versus placebo. This sequence was found in a person aged 18 to 65 who received the Ad26.COV2.S COVID-19 vaccine or a placebo. CDR3 loop: CASSFQGETQYF. The bases are TGTGCCAGCAGCTTCCAGGGCGAGACCCAGTACTTC.